This TCR beta chain originates from a study of blood T cell repertoires in COVID-19. Study information: COVID-19 samples from acute and convalescent phases originated in the United States, Italy and Spain. Sources were T cells, B-cell-depleted T cells, or PBMCs; the material itself was cDNA or gDNA.

On this clone itself: The CDR3 does not end in the conserved phenylalanine or tryptophan, so this is likely a read error. The limits of the CDR3 on the DNA are not certain, so only TCRdb's listed CDR3 is given.

With termini counted, the CDR3 has 12 amino acids. Germline CDR1 and CDR2: KGHDR and SFDVKD. In the original analysis: Amplifying reference gene primers gave estimates of nucleated cell counts. Method: immunoSEQ multiplex PCR; TCRdb's copy keeps in-frame clones and lacks some. V, J and clone size reflect that table, while D and trimming were determined from the DNA. The table lists some 150,000 clones, around nine tenths of them singletons. J is TRBJ1-4 and V is TRBV24-1; TRBD1, the D gene given by the table, was not confirmed from the DNA. The clonotype originates from a woman aged 45-65 years with active or convalescent COVID-19. The sample was peripheral blood. The CDR3 loop reads CATSGGHPNSLE.